The subject of this entry is one T cell receptor beta chain. A read error may account for a junction end that differs from germline. This sample is part of a study of T cell responses to AZD1222 COVID-19 vaccine. This CDR3 has 15 amino acids. Germline V lookup: CDR1 MNHEY, CDR2 SVGAGI. Profiled with immunoSEQ multiplex PCR; TCRdb holds only in-frame clones, not every one. This sample has 20,000 or so clones, with over 85% found just once. The rearrangement links TRBV6-5 to TRBJ1-6; D uncertain. This receptor was obtained from an adult who received the AZD1222 COVID-19 vaccine. The sample was peripheral blood, taken 28 days after the second AZD1222 dose. Here the CDR3 reads CASSYAYIYISPLHF. CDR3 nucleotide sequence: TGTGCCAGCAGTTACGCCTATATCTATATTTCACCCCTCCACTTT.